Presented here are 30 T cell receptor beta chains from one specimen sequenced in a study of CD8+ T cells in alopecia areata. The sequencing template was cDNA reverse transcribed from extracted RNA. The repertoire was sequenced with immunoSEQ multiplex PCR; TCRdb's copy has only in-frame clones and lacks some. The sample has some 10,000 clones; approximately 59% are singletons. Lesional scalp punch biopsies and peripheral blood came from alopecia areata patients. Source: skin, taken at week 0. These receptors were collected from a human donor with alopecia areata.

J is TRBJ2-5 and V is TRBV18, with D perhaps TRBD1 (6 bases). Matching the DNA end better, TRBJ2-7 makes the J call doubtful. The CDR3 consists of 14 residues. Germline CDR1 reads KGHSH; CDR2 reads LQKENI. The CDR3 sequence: CASSPTGTYDEQYF. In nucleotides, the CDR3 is TGTGCCAGCTCACCCACAGGGACATACGACGAGCAGTACTTC.

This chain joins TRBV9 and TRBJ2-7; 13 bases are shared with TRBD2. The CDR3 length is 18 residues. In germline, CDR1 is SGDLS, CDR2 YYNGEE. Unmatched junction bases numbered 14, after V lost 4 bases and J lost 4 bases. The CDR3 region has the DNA TGTGCCAGCAGCTTCGGACTAGCGGGGGACCCCTGGGGGTACGAGCAGTACTTC. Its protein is CASSFGLAGDPWGYEQYF.

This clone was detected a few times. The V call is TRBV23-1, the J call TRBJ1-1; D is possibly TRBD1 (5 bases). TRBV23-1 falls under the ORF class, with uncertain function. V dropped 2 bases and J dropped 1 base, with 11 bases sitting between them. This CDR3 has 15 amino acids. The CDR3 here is CASSQPGTGNTEAFF. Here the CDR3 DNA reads TGCGCCAGCAGTCAACCTGGGACGGGGAACACTGAAGCTTTCTTT.

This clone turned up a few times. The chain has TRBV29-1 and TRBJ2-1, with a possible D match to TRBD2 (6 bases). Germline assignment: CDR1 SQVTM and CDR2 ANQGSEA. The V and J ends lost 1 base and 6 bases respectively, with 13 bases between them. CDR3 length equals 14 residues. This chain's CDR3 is CSVEVAAQINEQFF. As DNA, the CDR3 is TGCAGCGTTGAAGTAGCGGCCCAGATCAATGAGCAGTTCTTC.

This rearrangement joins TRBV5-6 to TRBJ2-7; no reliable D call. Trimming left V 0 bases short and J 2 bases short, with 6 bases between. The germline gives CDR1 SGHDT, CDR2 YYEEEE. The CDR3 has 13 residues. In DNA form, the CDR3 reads TGTGCCAGCAGCTTGGACCGTCCCTACGAGCAGTACTTC. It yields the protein CASSLDRPYEQYF.

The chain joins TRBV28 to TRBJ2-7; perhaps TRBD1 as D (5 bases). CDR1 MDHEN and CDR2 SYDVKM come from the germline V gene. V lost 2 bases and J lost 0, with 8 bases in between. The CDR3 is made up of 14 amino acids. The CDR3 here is CASSLQGRSYEQYF. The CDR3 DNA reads TGTGCCAGCAGTTTACAGGGCCGCTCCTACGAGCAGTACTTC.

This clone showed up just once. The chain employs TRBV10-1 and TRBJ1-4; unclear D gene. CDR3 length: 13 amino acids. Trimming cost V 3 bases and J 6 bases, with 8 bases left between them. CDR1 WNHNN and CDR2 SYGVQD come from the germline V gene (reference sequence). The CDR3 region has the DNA TGCGCCAGCAGTGATCGGCGGGATGAAAAACTGTTTTTT. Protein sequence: CASSDRRDEKLFF.

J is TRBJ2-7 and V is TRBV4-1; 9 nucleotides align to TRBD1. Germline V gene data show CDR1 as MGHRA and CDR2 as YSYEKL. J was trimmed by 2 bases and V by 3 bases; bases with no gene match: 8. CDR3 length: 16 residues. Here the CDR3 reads CASSHPLQGATYEQYF. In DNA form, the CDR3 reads TGCGCCAGCAGCCACCCTCTACAGGGGGCCACCTACGAGCAGTACTTC.

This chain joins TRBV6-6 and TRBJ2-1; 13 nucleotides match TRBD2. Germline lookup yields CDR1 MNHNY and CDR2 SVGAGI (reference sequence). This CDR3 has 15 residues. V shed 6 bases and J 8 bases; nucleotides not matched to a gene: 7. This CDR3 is CASSQLAGGPHEQFF. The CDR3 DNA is TGTGCCAGCAGCCAACTAGCGGGAGGGCCCCATGAGCAGTTCTTC.

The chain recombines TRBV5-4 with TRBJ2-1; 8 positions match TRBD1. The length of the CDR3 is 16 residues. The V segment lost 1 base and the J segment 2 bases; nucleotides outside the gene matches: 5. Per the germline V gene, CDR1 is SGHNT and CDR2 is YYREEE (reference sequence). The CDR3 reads CASSLRTGSPYNEQFF. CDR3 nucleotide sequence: TGTGCCAGCAGCTTGAGGACAGGGAGTCCCTACAATGAGCAGTTCTTC.

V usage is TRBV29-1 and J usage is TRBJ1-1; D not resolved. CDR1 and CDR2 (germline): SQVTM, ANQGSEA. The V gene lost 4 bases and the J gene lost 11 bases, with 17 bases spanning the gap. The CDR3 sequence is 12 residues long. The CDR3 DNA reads TGCAGCGTTGGAAGGGATCTGGACGGGGCTTTCTTT. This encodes CSVGRDLDGAFF.

The chain's CDR3 is CATQRPGRNTGELFF. CDR3 sequence (DNA): TGTGCCACGCAGAGACCAGGCCGGAACACCGGGGAGCTGTTTTTT. This chain links TRBV28 with TRBJ2-2; no clear D gene. In germline, CDR1 is MDHEN, CDR2 SYDVKM. V lost 10 bases to trimming and J lost 1 base, with 16 bases between them. This CDR3 region has 15 residues.

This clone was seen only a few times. The CDR3 region has the DNA TGTGCCAGCAGCCAGTCGGCAGTCTCTTGGGGTTCACCCCTCCACTTT. Translating it yields CASSQSAVSWGSPLHF. The chain carries TRBV11-1 and TRBJ1-6; D remains unclear. CDR1 is SGHAT, CDR2 FQDESV, per germline (reference sequence). The CDR3 is 16 amino acids. V shed 5 bases and J shed 9 bases, with 20 bases lying between them.

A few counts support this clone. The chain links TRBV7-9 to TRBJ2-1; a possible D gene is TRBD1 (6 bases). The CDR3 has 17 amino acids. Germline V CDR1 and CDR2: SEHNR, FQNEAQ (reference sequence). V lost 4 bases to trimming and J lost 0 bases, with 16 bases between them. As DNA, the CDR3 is TGTGCCAGCAGCTACAGGGCTAAGGGGTCCTCCTACAATGAGCAGTTCTTC. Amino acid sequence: CASSYRAKGSSYNEQFF. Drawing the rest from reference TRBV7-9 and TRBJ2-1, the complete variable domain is DTGVSQNPRHKITKRGQNVTFRCDPISEHNRLYWYRQTLGQGPEFLTYFQNEAQLEKSRLLSDRFSAERPKGSFSTLEIQRTEQGDSAMYLCASSYRAKGSSYNEQFFGPGTRLTVL.

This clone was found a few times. The CDR3 DNA sequence: TGCGCCAGCTCCCTCAGGGGACCCTACAATGAGCAGTTCTTC. This gives the protein CASSLRGPYNEQFF. This sequence joins TRBV5-1 and TRBJ2-1; perhaps TRBD1 as D (6 bases). The CDR3 has 14 amino acids. Germline loops: CDR1 SGHRS, CDR2 YFSETQ. The V gene lost 7 bases and the J gene lost 2 bases, with 13 bases spanning the gap.

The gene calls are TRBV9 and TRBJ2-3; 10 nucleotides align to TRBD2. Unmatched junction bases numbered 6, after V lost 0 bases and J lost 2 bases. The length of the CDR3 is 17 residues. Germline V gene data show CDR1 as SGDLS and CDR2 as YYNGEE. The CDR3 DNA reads TGTGCCAGCAGCGTAGGTGGCCTAGCGGGGGCCACAGATACGCAGTATTTT. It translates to CASSVGGLAGATDTQYF.

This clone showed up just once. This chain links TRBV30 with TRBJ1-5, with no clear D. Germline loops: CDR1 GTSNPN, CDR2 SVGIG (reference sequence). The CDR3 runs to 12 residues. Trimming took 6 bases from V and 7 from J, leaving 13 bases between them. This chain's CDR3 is CACARGEQPQHF. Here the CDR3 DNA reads TGTGCCTGCGCTCGGGGAGAGCAGCCCCAGCATTTT.

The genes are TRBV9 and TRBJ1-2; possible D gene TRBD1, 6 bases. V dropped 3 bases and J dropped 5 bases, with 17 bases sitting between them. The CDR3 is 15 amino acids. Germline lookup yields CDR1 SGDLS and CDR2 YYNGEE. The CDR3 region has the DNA TGTGCCAGCAGCGAACACGGGGGGCGCCGATATGGCTACACCTTC. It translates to CASSEHGGRRYGYTF.

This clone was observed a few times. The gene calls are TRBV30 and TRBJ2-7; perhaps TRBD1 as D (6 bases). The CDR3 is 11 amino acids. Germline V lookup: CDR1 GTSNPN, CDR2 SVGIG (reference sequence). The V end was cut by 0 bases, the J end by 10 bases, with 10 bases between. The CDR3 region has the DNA TGTGCCTGGAGTGTACAGGGCTTACAGTACTTC. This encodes CAWSVQGLQYF.

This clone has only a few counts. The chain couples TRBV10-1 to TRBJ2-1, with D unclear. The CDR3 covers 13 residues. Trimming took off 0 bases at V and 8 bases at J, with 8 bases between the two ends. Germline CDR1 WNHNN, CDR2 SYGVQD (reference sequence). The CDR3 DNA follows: TGCGCCAGCAGTGAGTCGACTGTGGATGAGCAGTTCTTC. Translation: CASSESTVDEQFF.

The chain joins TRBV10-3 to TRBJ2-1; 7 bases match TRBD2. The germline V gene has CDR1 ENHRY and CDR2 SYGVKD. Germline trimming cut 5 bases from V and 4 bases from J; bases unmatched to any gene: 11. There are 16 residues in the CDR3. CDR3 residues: CAISWTMAGDYNEQFF. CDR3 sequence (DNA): TGTGCCATCAGTTGGACGATGGCGGGGGATTACAATGAGCAGTTCTTC.

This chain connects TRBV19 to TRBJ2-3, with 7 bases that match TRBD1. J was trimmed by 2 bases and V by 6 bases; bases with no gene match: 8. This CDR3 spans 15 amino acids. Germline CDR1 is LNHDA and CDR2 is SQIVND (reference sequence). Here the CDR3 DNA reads TGTGCCAGTAGAAAACGGACAGGCGACACAGATACGCAGTATTTT. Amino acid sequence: CASRKRTGDTDTQYF.

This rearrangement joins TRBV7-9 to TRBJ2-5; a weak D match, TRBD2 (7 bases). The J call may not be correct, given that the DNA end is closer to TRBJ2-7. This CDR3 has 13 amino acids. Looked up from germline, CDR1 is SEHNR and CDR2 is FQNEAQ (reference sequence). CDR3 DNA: TGTGCCAGCAGCCCTCGGGGGGCTGACGAGCAGTACTTC. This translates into CASSPRGADEQYF.

Here the CDR3 reads CASSQTSGVAYEQYF. The CDR3 region has the DNA TGTGCCAGCAGCCAAACGAGCGGTGTAGCCTACGAGCAGTACTTC. The gene calls are TRBV14 and TRBJ2-7; a possible D gene is TRBD2 (5 bases). This CDR3 has 15 amino acids. V lost 2 bases and J 2 bases, leaving 13 bases between the germline ends. Per the germline V gene, CDR1 is SGHDN and CDR2 is FVKESK. Full variable domain (remainder filled in from reference TRBV14 and TRBJ2-7): EAGVTQFPSHSVIEKGQTVTLRCDPISGHDNLYWYRRVMGKEIKFLLHFVKESKQDESGMPNNRFLAERTGGTYSTLKVQPAELEDSGVYFCASSQTSGVAYEQYFGPGTRLTVT.

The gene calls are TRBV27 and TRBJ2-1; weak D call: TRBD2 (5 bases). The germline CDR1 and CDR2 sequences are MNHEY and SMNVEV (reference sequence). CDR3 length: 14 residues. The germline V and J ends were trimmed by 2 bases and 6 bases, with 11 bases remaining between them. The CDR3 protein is CASSLGVGGNEQFF. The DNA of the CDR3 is TGTGCCAGCAGTTTAGGGGTCGGAGGCAATGAGCAGTTCTTC.

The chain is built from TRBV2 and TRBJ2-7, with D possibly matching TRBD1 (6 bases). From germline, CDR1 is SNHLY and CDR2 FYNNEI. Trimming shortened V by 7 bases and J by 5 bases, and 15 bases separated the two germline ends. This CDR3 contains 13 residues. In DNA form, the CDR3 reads TGTGCCAGCACCGAGTGGGGGCCCAACGAGCAGTACTTC. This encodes CASTEWGPNEQYF.

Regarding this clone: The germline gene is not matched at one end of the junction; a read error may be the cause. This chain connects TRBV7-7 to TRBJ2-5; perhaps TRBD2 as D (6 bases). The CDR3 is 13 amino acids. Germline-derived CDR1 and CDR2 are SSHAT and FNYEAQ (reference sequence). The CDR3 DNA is TGTGCTAGCAGCGCGGGACTCCAAGAGACCCAGTACTTC. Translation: CASSAGLQETQYF.

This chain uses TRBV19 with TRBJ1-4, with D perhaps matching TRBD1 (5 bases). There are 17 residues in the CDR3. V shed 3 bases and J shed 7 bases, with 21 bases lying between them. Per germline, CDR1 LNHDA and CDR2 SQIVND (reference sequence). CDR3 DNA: TGTGCCAGTAGTATCACTCCCGGGGCCCAGAGGACTGAAAAACTGTTTTTT. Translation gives CASSITPGAQRTEKLFF.

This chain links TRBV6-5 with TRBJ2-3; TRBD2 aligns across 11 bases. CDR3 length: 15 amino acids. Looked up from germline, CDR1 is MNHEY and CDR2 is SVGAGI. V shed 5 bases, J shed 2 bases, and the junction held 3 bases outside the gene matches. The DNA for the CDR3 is TGTGCCAGCAGTACGACTAGCGGGAACACAGATACGCAGTATTTT. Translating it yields CASSTTSGNTDTQYF.

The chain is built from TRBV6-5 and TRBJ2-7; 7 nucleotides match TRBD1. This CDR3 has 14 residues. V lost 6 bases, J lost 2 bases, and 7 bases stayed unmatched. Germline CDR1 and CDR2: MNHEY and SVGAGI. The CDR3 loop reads CASRRQGGPYEQYF. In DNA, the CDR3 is TGTGCCAGCAGGAGACAGGGTGGCCCCTACGAGCAGTACTTC.